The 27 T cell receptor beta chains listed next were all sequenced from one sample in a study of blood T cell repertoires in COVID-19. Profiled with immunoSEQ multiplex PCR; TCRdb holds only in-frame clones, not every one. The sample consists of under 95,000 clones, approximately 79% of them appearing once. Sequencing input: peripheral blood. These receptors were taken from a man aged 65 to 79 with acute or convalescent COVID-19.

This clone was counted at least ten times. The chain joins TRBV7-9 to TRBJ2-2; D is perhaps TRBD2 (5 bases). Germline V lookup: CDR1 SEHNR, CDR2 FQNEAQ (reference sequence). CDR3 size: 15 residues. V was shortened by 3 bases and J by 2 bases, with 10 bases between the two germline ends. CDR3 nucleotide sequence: TGTGCCAGCAGCTTTTTCGAGGGAAACACCGGGGAGCTGTTTTTT. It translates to CASSFFEGNTGELFF.

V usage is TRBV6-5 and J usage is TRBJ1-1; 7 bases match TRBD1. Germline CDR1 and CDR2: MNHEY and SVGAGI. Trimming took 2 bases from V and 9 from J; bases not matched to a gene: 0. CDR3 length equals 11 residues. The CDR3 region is CASSYRGQAFF. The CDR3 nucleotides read TGTGCCAGCAGTTACAGGGGGCAAGCTTTCTTT.

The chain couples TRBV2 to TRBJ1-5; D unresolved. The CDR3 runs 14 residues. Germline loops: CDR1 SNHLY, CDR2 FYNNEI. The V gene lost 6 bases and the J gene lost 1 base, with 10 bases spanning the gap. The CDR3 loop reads CASRGAQSNQPQHF. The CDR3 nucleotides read TGTGCCAGCAGGGGAGCACAAAGCAATCAGCCCCAGCATTTT.

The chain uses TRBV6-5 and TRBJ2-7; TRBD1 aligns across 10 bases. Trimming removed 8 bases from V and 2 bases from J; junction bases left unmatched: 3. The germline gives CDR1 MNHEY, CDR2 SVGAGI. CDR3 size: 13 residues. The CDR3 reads CASGTGVTYEQYV. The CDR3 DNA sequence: TGTGCCAGCGGGACAGGGGTAACCTACGAGCAGTACGTC.

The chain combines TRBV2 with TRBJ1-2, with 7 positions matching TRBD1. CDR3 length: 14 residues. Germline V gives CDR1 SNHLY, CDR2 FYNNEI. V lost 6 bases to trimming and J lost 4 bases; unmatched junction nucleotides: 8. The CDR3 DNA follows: TGTGCCAGCAGCAACACAGGGGCTGCCTATGGCTACACCTTC. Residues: CASSNTGAAYGYTF.

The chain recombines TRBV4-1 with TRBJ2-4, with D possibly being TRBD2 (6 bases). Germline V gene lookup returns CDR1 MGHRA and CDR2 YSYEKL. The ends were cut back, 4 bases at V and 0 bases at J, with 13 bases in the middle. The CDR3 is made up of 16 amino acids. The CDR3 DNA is TGCGCCAGCAGCCGAGCCGCGGGGTTAGCCAAAAACATTCAGTACTTC. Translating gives CASSRAAGLAKNIQYF.

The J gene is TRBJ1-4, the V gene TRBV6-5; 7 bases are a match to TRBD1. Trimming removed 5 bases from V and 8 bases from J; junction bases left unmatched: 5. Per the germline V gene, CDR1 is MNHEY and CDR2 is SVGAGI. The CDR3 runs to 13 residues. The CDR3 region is CASSRTGGEKLFF. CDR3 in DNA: TGTGCCAGCAGTCGGACAGGAGGGGAAAAACTGTTTTTT.

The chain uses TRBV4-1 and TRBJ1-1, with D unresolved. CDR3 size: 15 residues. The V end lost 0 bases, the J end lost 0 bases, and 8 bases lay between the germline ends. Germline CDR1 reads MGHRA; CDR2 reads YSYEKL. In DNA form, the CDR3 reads TGCGCCAGCAGCCAAGACAGTTTCATGAACACTGAAGCTTTCTTT. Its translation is CASSQDSFMNTEAFF.

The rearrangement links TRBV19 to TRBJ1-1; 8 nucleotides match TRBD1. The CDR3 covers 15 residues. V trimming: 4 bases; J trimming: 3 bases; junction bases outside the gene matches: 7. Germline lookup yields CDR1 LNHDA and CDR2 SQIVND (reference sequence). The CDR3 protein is CASSSSDREDTEAFF. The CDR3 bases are TGTGCCAGTAGTAGTTCGGACAGGGAGGACACTGAAGCTTTCTTT.

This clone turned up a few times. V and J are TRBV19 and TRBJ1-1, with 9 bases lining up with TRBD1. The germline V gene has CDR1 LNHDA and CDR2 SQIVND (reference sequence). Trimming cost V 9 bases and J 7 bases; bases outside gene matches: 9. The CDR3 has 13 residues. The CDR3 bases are TGTGCCAGGGGACAGGGAGGGACGGGTGAAGCTTTCTTT. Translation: CARGQGGTGEAFF.

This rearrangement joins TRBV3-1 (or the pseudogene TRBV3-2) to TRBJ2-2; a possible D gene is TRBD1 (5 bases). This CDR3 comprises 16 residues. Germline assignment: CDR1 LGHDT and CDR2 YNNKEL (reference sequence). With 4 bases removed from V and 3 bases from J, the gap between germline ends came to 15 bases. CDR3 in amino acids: CASSRRQPTDTGELFF. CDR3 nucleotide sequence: TGTGCCAGCAGCCGCAGACAGCCCACGGACACCGGGGAGCTGTTTTTT.

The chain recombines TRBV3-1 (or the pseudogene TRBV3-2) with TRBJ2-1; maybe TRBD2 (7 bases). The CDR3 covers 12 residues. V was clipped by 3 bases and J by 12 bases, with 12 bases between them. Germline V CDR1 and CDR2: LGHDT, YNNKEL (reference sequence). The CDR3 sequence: CASSQGGQVQFF. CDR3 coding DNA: TGTGCCAGCAGCCAGGGGGGGCAGGTGCAGTTCTTC.

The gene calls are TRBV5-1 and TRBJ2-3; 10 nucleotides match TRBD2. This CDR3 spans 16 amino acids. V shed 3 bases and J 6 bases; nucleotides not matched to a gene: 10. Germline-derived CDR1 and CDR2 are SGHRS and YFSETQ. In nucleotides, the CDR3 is TGCGCCAGCAGCTATACGAGCGGGGGGGCATCGGATACGCAGTATTTT. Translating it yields CASSYTSGGASDTQYF.

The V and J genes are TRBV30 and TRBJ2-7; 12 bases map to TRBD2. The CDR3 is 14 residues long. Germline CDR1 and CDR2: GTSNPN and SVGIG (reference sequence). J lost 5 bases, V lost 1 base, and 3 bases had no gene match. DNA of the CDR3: TGTGCCTGGAGTGCCGGGACTAGCGGGCACGAGCAGTACTTC. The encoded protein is CAWSAGTSGHEQYF.

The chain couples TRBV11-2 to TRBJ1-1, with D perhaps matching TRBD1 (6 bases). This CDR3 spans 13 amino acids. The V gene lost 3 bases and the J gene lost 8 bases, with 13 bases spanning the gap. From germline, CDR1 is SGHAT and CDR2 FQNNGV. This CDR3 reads CASSFGTQQEAFF. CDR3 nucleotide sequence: TGTGCCAGCAGCTTCGGGACACAACAGGAAGCTTTCTTT.

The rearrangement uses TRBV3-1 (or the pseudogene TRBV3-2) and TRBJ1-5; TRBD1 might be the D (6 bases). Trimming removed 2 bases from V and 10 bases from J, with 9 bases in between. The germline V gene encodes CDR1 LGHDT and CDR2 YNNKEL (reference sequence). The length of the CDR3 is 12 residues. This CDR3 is CASSQRDKPQHF. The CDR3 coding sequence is TGTGCCAGCAGCCAAAGGGACAAACCCCAGCATTTT.

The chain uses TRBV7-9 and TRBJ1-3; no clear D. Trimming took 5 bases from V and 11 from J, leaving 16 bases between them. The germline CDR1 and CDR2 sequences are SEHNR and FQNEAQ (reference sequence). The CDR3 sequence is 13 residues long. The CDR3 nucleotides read TGTGCCAGCAGCACCCCCGGGATTGAGGCCATATATTTT. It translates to CASSTPGIEAIYF.

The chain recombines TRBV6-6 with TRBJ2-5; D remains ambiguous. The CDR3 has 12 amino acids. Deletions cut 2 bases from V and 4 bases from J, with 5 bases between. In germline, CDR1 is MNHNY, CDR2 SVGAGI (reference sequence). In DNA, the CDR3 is TGTGCCAGCAGTTACCGGGTAGAGACCCAGTACTTC. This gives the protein CASSYRVETQYF.

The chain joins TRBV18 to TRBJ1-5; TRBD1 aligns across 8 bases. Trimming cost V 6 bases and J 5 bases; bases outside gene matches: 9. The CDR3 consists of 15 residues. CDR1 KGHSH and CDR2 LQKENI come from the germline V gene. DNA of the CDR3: TGTGCCAGCTCCCTGGACAGGGAGGAGGATCAGCCCCAGCATTTT. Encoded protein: CASSLDREEDQPQHF.

CDR3 residues: CASSLQGEDTQYF. CDR3 nucleotide sequence: TGCGCCAGCAGCCTACAGGGCGAAGATACGCAGTATTTT. The V gene is TRBV4-1, the J gene TRBJ2-3; tentatively, D is TRBD1 (6 bases). V was shortened by 4 bases and J by 5 bases, with 10 bases between the two germline ends. The CDR3 runs to 13 residues. The germline gives CDR1 MGHRA, CDR2 YSYEKL.

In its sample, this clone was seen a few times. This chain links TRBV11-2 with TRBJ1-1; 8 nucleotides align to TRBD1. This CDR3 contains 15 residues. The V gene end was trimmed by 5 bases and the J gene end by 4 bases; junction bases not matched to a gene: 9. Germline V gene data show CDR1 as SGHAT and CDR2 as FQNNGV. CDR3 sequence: CASSRVQGEVTEAFF. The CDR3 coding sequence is TGTGCCAGCAGCCGCGTACAGGGGGAAGTCACTGAAGCTTTCTTT.

The CDR3: CASSYEGQGWQPQHF. The DNA for the CDR3 is TGTGCCAGCAGTTACGAGGGACAGGGTTGGCAGCCCCAGCATTTT. This chain uses TRBV6-6 with TRBJ1-5; 9 nucleotides line up with TRBD1. The CDR3 spans 15 residues. Germline V gives CDR1 MNHNY, CDR2 SVGAGI (reference sequence). After removal of 2 bases from V and 7 bases from J, the junction contained 6 bases not matched to a gene.

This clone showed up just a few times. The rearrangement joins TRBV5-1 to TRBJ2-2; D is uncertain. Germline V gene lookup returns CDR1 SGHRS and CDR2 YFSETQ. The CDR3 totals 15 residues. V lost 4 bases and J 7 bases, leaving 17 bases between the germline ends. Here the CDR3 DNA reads TGCGCCAGCAGCCCGGCGGTGCTAGGCGTCGGGGAGCTGTTTTTT. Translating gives CASSPAVLGVGELFF.

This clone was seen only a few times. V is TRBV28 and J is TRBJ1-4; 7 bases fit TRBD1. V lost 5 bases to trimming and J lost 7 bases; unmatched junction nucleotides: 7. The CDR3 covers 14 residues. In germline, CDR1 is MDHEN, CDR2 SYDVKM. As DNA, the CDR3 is TGTGCCAGCAGTCCCGGGACAGTGGGTGAAAAACTGTTTTTT. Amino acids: CASSPGTVGEKLFF.

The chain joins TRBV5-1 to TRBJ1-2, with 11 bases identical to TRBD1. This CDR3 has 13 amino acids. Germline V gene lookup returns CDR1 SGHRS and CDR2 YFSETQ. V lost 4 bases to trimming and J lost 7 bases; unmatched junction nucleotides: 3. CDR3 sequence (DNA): TGCGCCAGCAGCGCGGGACAGGGGGTTGGCTACACCTTC. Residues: CASSAGQGVGYTF. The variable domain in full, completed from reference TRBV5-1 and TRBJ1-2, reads KAGVTQTPRYLIKTRGQQVTLSCSPISGHRSVSWYQQTPGQGLQFLFEYFSETQRNKGNFPGRFSGRQFSNSRSEMNVSTLELGDSALYLCASSAGQGVGYTFGSGTRLTVV.

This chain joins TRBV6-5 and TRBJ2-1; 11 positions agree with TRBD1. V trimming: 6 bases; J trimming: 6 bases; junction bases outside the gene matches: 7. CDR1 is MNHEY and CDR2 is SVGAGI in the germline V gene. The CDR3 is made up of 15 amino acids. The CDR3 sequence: CASSQSGQGGNEQFF. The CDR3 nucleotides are TGTGCCAGCAGCCAATCGGGACAGGGGGGCAATGAGCAGTTCTTC.

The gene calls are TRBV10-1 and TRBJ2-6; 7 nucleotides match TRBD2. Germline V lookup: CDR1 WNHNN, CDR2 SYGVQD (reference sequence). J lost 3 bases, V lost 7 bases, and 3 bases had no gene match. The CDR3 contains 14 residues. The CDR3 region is CASKAGRGANVLTF. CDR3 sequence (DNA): TGCGCCAGCAAAGCGGGGCGTGGGGCCAACGTCCTGACTTTC.